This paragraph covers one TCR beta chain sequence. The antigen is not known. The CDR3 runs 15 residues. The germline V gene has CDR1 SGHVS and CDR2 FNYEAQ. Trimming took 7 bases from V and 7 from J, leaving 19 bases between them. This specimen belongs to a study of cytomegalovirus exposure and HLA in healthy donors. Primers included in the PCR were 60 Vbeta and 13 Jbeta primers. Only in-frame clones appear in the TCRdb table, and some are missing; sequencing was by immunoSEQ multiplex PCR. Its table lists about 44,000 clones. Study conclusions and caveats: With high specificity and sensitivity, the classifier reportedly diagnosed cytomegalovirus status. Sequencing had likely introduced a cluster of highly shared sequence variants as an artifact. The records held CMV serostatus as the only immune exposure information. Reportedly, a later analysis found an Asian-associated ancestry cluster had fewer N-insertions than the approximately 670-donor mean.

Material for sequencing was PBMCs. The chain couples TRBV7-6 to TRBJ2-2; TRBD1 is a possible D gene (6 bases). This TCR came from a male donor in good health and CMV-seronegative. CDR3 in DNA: TGTGCCAGCACCTTGGGGGCTAGTCAAGGCGGGGAGCTGTTTTTT. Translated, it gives CASTLGASQGGELFF.